Below are 11 T cell receptor beta chains sequenced from a single sample in a study of cytomegalovirus exposure and HLA in healthy donors. TCRdb keeps only in-frame clones here, not all; method: immunoSEQ multiplex PCR. The sample consists of about 43,000 clones, approximately 90% of them appearing once. Specimen: PBMCs. The source of these receptors is a man younger than 35 in good health and CMV-seronegative.

The rearrangement joins TRBV19 to TRBJ2-7, with D possibly TRBD2 on 6 matching bases. Germline CDR1 LNHDA, CDR2 SQIVND (reference sequence). V dropped 1 base and J dropped 7 bases, with 14 bases sitting between them. The CDR3 is made up of 14 amino acids. The CDR3 DNA follows: TGTGCCAGTAGTATAGCCACCGGGGGTGGAGAGCAGTACTTC. It is translated as CASSIATGGGEQYF. Variable domain in full (rest from reference TRBV19 and TRBJ2-7): DGGITQSPKYLFRKEGQNVTLSCEQNLNHDAMYWYRQDPGQGLRLIYYSQIVNDFQKGDIAEGYSVSREKKESFPLTVTSAQKNPTAFYLCASSIATGGGEQYFGPGTRLTVT.

This clone was counted once. The CDR3 is CAISTGGYGYTF. CDR3 in DNA: TGTGCCATCAGTACAGGGGGATATGGCTACACCTTC. The chain employs TRBV10-3 and TRBJ1-2, with 8 positions matching TRBD1. The V segment lost 5 bases and the J segment 5 bases; nucleotides outside the gene matches: 1. Germline CDR1 is ENHRY and CDR2 is SYGVKD. The CDR3 is 12 residues long.

The V call is TRBV4-2, the J call TRBJ2-3; 10 bases are a match to TRBD2. Germline V gene lookup returns CDR1 LGHNA and CDR2 YNFKEQ. This CDR3 spans 17 amino acids. J lost 6 bases, V lost 5 bases, and 14 bases had no gene match. CDR3 DNA: TGTGCCAGCAGCGTTCGACAAGCGGGAGGGCCCGAGGATACGCAGTATTTT. It translates to CASSVRQAGGPEDTQYF.

This clone was observed once. The same CDR3 also results from other DNA sequences found in this sample. The chain has TRBV5-4 and TRBJ1-3, with D possibly TRBD1 on 5 matching bases. This CDR3 has 14 residues. Germline values: CDR1 SGHNT, CDR2 YYREEE (reference sequence). Trimming pared 4 bases from V and 2 bases from J, leaving 10 bases between. CDR3: CASSLGGAGNTIYF. CDR3 coding DNA: TGTGCCAGCAGCCTCGGGGGAGCTGGAAACACCATATATTTT.

A word on this clone: The junction shows a germline mismatch at one end, possibly a read error. The gene calls are TRBV15 and TRBJ1-2; no clear D. This CDR3 has 15 amino acids. The germline gives CDR1 LNHNV, CDR2 YYDKDF (reference sequence). The CDR3 sequence is CATSPGFLEAYGYTF. For the CDR3, the DNA is TGTGCCACCAGCCCGGGATTTCTGGAAGCATATGGCTACACCTTT.

The chain has TRBV6-1 and TRBJ1-3, with D perhaps TRBD1 (5 bases). CDR3 size: 14 residues. The V end lost 7 bases, the J end lost 4 bases, and 14 bases lay between the germline ends. In germline, CDR1 is MNHNS, CDR2 SASEGT. CDR3: CASTQGSPGNTIYF. In DNA, the CDR3 is TGTGCCAGCACCCAGGGTAGTCCAGGAAACACCATATATTTT.

This clone was detected once. V gene TRBV6-6 combines with J gene TRBJ2-1, with 9 bases fitting TRBD1. Germline CDR1 MNHNY, CDR2 SVGAGI (reference sequence). Trimming took 7 bases from V and 7 from J; bases not matched to a gene: 5. The CDR3 has 13 amino acids. Written as DNA, the CDR3 is TGTGCCAGCAATCTACAGGGGGCTAATGAGCAGTTCTTC. Its protein product is CASNLQGANEQFF.

This chain links TRBV9 with TRBJ1-3; a possible D gene is TRBD1 (5 bases). Trimming cost V 4 bases and J 4 bases, with 15 bases left between them. The CDR3 covers 15 residues. Germline V CDR1 and CDR2: SGDLS, YYNGEE. CDR3 sequence reads: CASSTGQNSGNTIYF. For the CDR3, the DNA is TGTGCCAGCAGCACCGGACAAAACTCCGGAAACACCATATATTTT.

This clone was counted a single time. V usage is TRBV11-1 and J usage is TRBJ2-1, with 13 bases aligning to TRBD2. V lost 1 base to trimming and J lost 8 bases; unmatched junction nucleotides: 5. CDR1 SGHAT and CDR2 FQDESV come from the germline V gene (reference sequence). This CDR3 is built from 16 residues. The CDR3 reads CASSLVRGLAGYEQFF. The CDR3 DNA reads as TGTGCCAGCAGCTTAGTTCGGGGACTAGCGGGATATGAGCAGTTCTTC.

The V gene is TRBV5-5, the J gene TRBJ2-1; TRBD2 agrees at 8 bases. The CDR3 covers 15 residues. Per the germline V gene, CDR1 is SGHKS and CDR2 is YYEKEE (reference sequence). V shed 0 bases, J shed 8 bases, and the junction held 7 bases outside the gene matches. The CDR3 region has the DNA TGTGCCAGCAGCTTGGCGGCGGGAGGTACGGATGAGCAGTTCTTC. Its translation: CASSLAAGGTDEQFF.

This chain connects TRBV19 to TRBJ1-6; D is undetermined. The germline gives CDR1 LNHDA, CDR2 SQIVND (reference sequence). Between the trimmed V and J ends, which lost 10 bases and 3 bases, there was a span of 10 bases. The CDR3 is made up of 13 amino acids. The DNA of the CDR3 is TGTGCCACAGGCTCATACTATAATTCACCCCTCCACTTT. It encodes CATGSYYNSPLHF.